This T cell receptor beta chain was recorded in a study of human T cells and chemical hapten exposure. Unfractionated whole blood was the source from which total RNA was extracted. Germline CDR1 MNHEY, CDR2 SVGAGI. This CDR3 contains 17 residues. Trimming took off 0 bases at V and 1 base at J, with 14 bases between the two ends. TCRdb analysed the 5' RACE reads with MiXCR anew, one entry per CDR3 protein. The sample includes around 80,000 distinct CDR3 sequences, less than 20% seen only once; the top ten take under 7.5%. The chain uses TRBV6-5 and TRBJ2-3; possible D gene TRBD2, 6 bases. This TCR was recovered from a female donor in good health. CDR3 amino acids: CASSYSKRERRTDTQYF. CDR3 DNA sequence: TGTGCCAGCAGTTACTCGAAACGGGAGAGGCGCACAGATACGCAGTATTTT.